This TCR beta chain was identified in a study of T cell responses to AZD1222 COVID-19 vaccine. With respect to this clone: The antigen is undetermined.

Germline-derived CDR1 and CDR2 are SEHNR and FQNEAQ (reference sequence). V lost 5 bases to trimming and J lost 4 bases, with 9 bases between them. The CDR3 length is 13 residues. The method was immunoSEQ multiplex PCR; TCRdb's version includes in-frame clones alone and lacks a portion of them. In the table there are 80,000 or so clones, about 80% of which are singletons. The study's findings and limits: Spike-spanning, vaccine-associated CD4 TCRs were dominant at 160-218 and 743-854.

Sample: peripheral blood, taken 28 days after the second dose of the MenACWY control vaccine. The chain recombines TRBV7-9 with TRBJ1-3, with D tentatively TRBD1 (6 bases). This receptor was identified in an adult who received the MenACWY meningococcal vaccine as a control. The DNA for the CDR3 is TGTGCCAGCAGCCTTGGGACAGGAAACACCATATATTTT. This translates into CASSLGTGNTIYF. The entire variable domain, with the rest obtained from reference TRBV7-9 and TRBJ1-3, is as follows: DTGVSQNPRHKITKRGQNVTFRCDPISEHNRLYWYRQTLGQGPEFLTYFQNEAQLEKSRLLSDRFSAERPKGSFSTLEIQRTEQGDSAMYLCASSLGTGNTIYFGEGSWLTVV.